This TCR beta chain was recovered during a study of T cells after yellow fever vaccination. This clonotype was detected a few times. The antigen is undetermined. Study-wide results and limits: A weaker but faster secondary response was observed, peaking on day 5 versus 15. Researchers noted that a small share of clonotypes showed up in both CD4 and CD8 compartments.

V was shortened by 6 bases and J by 7 bases, with 18 bases between the two germline ends. Germline V gene data show CDR1 as KGHSH and CDR2 as LQKENI. This CDR3 is 15 amino acids long. TCR cDNA, made by 5'RACE template switching, carried an added universal primer site and UMIs. TCRdb analysed the 5' RACE reads with MiXCR anew, one entry per CDR3 protein. The table has 600,000 to 750,000 distinct CDR3 sequences, 12% seen once. This receptor was identified in a man aged 25 to 40 who received the YFV17D yellow fever vaccine. The chain has TRBV18 and TRBJ1-4, with D possibly TRBD1 on 6 matching bases. Sequenced here: PBMCs, sampled on the day of the yellow fever booster vaccination. The CDR3 DNA sequence: TGTGCCAGCTCGCAGAATCAGGGGCGGGGTGAAAAACTGTTTTTT. It encodes CASSQNQGRGEKLFF.